This T cell receptor beta chain was obtained from a study of T cells in Graves' hyperthyroidism and ophthalmopathy. The CDR3 contains 13 residues. V shed 6 bases and J 6 bases; nucleotides not matched to a gene: 8. Germline CDR1 reads MDHEN; CDR2 reads SYDVKM. Among the patients, aged 18 to 65, hyperthyroidism was newly diagnosed and had lasted under 2 months. Exclusion criteria comprised uncontrolled infection, other autoimmune disease, pregnancy or lactation. This clonotype was picked up many times. As yet, its antigen is unknown. Study results and limitations: Onset of ophthalmopathy came a median around 6.2 months after the model predicted it. Among thyroid clonotypes expanded above 0.001, most also appeared in blood.

Amplification of TCR beta CDR3 regions used RNA as the template. The HTBI primer set served for first-round RT-PCR of the TCR CDR3. TCRdb fed the multiplex PCR reads into MiXCR, producing one record per CDR3 protein. The sample holds fewer than 650,000 distinct CDR3 sequences, approximately 15% seen once. The TCR sequence derives from a woman aged 30 to 39 with Graves' hyperthyroidism that later progressed to Graves' ophthalmopathy. The chain has TRBV28 and TRBJ2-7; the match to TRBD1 covers 7 bases. What was sequenced was blood. The CDR3 loop reads CASRRQGPGEQYF. As DNA, the CDR3 is TGTGCCAGCAGGAGACAGGGCCCAGGCGAGCAGTACTTC. The entire variable domain, with the rest obtained from reference TRBV28 and TRBJ2-7, is as follows: DVKVTQSSRYLVKRTGEKVFLECVQDMDHENMFWYRQDPGLGLRLIYFSYDVKMKEKGDIPEGYSVSREKKERFSLILESASTNQTSMYLCASRRQGPGEQYFGPGTRLTVT.